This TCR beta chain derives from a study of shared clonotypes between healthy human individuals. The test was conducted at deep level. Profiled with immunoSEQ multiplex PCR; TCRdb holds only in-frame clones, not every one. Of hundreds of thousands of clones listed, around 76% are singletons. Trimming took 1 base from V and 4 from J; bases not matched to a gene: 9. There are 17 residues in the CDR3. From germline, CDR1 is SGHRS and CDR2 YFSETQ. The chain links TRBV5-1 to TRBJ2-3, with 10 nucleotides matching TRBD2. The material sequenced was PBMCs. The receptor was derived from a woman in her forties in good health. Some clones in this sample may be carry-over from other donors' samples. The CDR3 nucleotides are TGCGCCAGCAGCTTGCGGACTAGCGGAGGAGGCGCAGATACGCAGTATTTT. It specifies CASSLRTSGGGADTQYF.